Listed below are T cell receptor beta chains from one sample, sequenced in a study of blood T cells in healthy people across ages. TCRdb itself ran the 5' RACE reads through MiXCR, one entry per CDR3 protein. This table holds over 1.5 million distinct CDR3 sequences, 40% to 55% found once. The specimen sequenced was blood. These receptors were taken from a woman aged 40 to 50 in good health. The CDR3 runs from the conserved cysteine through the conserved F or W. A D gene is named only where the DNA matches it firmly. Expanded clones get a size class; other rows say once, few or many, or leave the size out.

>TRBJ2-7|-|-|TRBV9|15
TGTGCCAGCAGCTTGGGGGGGGACATTGCCTACGAGCAGTACTTC
CASSLGGDIAYEQYF
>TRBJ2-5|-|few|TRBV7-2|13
TGTGCCAGCAGCTTAGCGGATGGGGGGACCCAGTACTTC
CASSLADGGTQYF
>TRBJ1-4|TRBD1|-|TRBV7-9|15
TGTGCCAGCAGCTTAGCGGGGACAGGGAAGGGACAACTGTTTTTT
CASSLAGTGKGQLFF
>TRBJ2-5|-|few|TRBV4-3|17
TGCGCCAGCAGCCAAGATGTGGGCAGCCATGGCGGAAAGACCCAGTACTTC
CASSQDVGSHGGKTQYF
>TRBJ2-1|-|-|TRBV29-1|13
TGCAGCGTTGAACCTGGCAGGGACAATGAGCAGTTCTTC
CSVEPGRDNEQFF
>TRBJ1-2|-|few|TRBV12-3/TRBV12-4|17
TGTGCCAGCAGTCCACTCCCCTCGATCAGGCCGAACTATGGCTACACCTTC
CASSPLPSIRPNYGYTF
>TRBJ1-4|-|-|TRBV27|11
TGTGCCCCCATCGGTCTTCTATGGCTGTTTTTT
CAPIGLLWLFF
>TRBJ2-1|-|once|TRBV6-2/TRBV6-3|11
TGTGCCAGCAGTTGGGTCAGTGAGCAGTTCTTC
CASSWVSEQFF
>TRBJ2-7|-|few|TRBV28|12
TGTGCCAGCAGTCGGGGGCGGTACGAGCAGTACTTC
CASSRGRYEQYF
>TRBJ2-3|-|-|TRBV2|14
TGTGCCAGCAGTGAATCCGCGTACACAGATACGCAGTATTTT
CASSESAYTDTQYF
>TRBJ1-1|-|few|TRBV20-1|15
TGCAGTGCTAGAGATTGGGTGCGGGGGGGCACTGAAGCTTTCTTT
CSARDWVRGGTEAFF
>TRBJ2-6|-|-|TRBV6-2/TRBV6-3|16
TGTGCCAGCACCCCTCGCAGGGTCTCTGGGGCCAACGTCCTGACTTTC
CASTPRRVSGANVLTF
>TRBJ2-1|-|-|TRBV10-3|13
TGTGCCATCATGAGGCAGGGGGGCAATGAGCAGTTCTTC
CAIMRQGGNEQFF
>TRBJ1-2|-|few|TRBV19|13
TGTGCCAGCACCCGGGACCCCTTGGCCGGCTACACCTTC
CASTRDPLAGYTF
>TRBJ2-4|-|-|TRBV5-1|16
TGCGCCAGCAGGCTGGGTCAGAACGTAGCCAAAAACATTCAGTACTTC
CASRLGQNVAKNIQYF
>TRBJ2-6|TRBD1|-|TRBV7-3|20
TGTGCCAGCAGCTACAGACAGGGTCGGCCCGTAGACTCTGGGGCCAACGTCCTGACTTTC
CASSYRQGRPVDSGANVLTF
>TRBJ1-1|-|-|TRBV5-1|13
TGCGCCAGCAGCTTGACGGACTCCCCAAGGGCTTTCTTT
CASSLTDSPRAFF
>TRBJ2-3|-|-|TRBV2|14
TGTGCCAGCAGTTTTACAGGGACCACAGATACGCAGTATTTT
CASSFTGTTDTQYF
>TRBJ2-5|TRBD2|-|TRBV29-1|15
TGCAGCGTTGGGGGGGGACCAGGGAACCAAGAGACCCAGTACTTC
CSVGGGPGNQETQYF
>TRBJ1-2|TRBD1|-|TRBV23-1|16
TGCGCCATGCCGTCCGGGACAGGGATCCATCGCGGGGGCTACACCTTC
CAMPSGTGIHRGGYTF
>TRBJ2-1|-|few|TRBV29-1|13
TGCAGCGTTGAAGATCAGCCCCCTTCGGAGCAGTTCTTC
CSVEDQPPSEQFF
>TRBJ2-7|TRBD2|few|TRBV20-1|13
TGCAGTGCTAGTTCGGGGGGGCCATACGAGCAGTACTTC
CSASSGGPYEQYF
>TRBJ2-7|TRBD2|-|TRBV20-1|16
TGCAGTGCTAGAGGTCCTAGCGGGGGGGCCTTCGATGAGCAGTACTTC
CSARGPSGGAFDEQYF
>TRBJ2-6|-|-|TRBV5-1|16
TGCGCCAGCAGCTTTGCGGTCGCCTCTGGGGCCAACGTCCTGACTTTC
CASSFAVASGANVLTF
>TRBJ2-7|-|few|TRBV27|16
TGTGCCAGCAGTTTAGCGTCCCGACCCCTTACCTACGAGCAGTACTTC
CASSLASRPLTYEQYF
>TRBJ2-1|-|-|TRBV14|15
TGTGCCAGCAGCCAAGCCGCCGCTCGGTACAATAAGCAGTTCTTC
CASSQAAARYNKQFF
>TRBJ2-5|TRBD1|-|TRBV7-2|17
TGTGCCAGCAGCTTAGTCCCAGGGGGCAGGGGATGGGAGACCCAGTACTTC
CASSLVPGGRGWETQYF
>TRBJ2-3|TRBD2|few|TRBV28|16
TGTGCCAGCAGTTTGTTGGGGGGGGGAGACACAGATACGCAGTATTTT
CASSLLGGGDTDTQYF
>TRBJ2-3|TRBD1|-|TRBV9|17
TGTGCCAGCAGCATGGGACAGGGACGCACTAGCACAGATACGCAGTATTTT
CASSMGQGRTSTDTQYF
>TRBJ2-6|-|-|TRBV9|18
TGTGCCAGCAGCGACCCCAAGGGGGGTGACTCTGGGGCCAACGTCCTGACTTTC
CASSDPKGGDSGANVLTF
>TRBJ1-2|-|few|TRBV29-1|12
TGCAGCGTTGTTGAAGCTGTCTATGGCTACACCTTC
CSVVEAVYGYTF
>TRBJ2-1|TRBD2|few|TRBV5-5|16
TGTGCCAGCAGCTCCAGTGACGGGGGGGGCCCGTATGAGCAGTTCTTC
CASSSSDGGGPYEQFF
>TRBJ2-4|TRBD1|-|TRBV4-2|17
TGTGCCAGCAGCCAAGCAAGGACAGGAATAGCCAAAAACATTCAGTACTTC
CASSQARTGIAKNIQYF
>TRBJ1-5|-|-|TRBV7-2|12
TGTGCCAGCACGGATCTTAATCAGCCCCAGCATTTT
CASTDLNQPQHF
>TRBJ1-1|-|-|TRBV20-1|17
TGCAGTGCTAGAGTCCCGGAAGTCAGGGTAGGGGTCACTGAAGCTTTCTTT
CSARVPEVRVGVTEAFF
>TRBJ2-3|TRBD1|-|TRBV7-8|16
TGTGCCGGCAGCTTAGGGACAGGTTTTATCGCAGATACGCAGTATTTT
CAGSLGTGFIADTQYF
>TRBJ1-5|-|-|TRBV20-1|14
TGCAGTGCTAGAGGAGGGGACGCGGATCAGCCCCAGCATTTT
CSARGGDADQPQHF
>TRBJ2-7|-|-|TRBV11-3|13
TGTGCCAGCAGAGGTTCGGGAGAGAGGGAGCAGTACTTC
CASRGSGEREQYF
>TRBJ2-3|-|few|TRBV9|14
TGTGCCAGCAGCGCTCAGATAAGCACAGATACGCAGTATTTT
CASSAQISTDTQYF
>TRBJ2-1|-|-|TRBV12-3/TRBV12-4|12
TGTGCCAGCAGCCCCGGGACGCCGAAGCAGTTCTTC
CASSPGTPKQFF
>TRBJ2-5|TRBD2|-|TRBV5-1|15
TGCGCCAGCACCAAGCGGGGGGGTGGCCAAGAGACCCAGTACTTC
CASTKRGGGQETQYF
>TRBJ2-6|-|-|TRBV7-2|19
TGTGCCAGCAGCTTAAATTGGGGCAGGCGATACTCTGGGGCCAACGTCCTGACTTTC
CASSLNWGRRYSGANVLTF
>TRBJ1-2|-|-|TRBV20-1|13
TGCAGTGCTAGTCCGGAGGCTAACTATGGCTACACCTTC
CSASPEANYGYTF
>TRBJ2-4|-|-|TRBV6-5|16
TGTGCCAGCGCACGGAATCGCGGGGATACCAAAAACATTCAGTACTTC
CASARNRGDTKNIQYF
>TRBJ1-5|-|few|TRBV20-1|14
TGCAGTGCTAAACAGGAGAATTTAAATCAGCCCCAGCATTTT
CSAKQENLNQPQHF
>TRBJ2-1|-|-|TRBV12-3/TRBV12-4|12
TGTGCCAGCAGTCCCCAAGTGGATGAGCAGTTCTTC
CASSPQVDEQFF
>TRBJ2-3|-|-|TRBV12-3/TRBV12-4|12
TGTGCCAGCACCGATAGCACAGATACGCAGTATTTT
CASTDSTDTQYF
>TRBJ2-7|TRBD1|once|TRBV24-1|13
TGTGCCACATCCGGGACAGGGGAATACGAGCAGTACTTC
CATSGTGEYEQYF